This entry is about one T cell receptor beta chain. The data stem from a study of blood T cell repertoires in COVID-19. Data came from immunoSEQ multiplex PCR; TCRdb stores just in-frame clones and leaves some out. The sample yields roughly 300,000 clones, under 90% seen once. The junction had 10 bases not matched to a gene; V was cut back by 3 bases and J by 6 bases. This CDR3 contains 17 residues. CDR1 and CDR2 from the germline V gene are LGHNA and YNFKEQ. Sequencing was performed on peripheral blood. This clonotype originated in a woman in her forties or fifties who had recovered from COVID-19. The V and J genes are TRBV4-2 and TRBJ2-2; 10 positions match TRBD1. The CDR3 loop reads CASSHQRDRGIAGELFF. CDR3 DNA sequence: TGTGCCAGCAGCCACCAAAGGGACAGGGGAATCGCCGGGGAGCTGTTTTTT.